The 27 T cell receptor beta chains reported below all come from one sample, sequenced in a study of blood T cell repertoires in COVID-19. Clones were sequenced by immunoSEQ multiplex PCR, and TCRdb holds only the in-frame ones, with some missing. The sample records 140,000 to 150,000 clones, approximately 86% being singletons. Sequenced material: peripheral blood. The receptors stem from a man aged 65-85 years with acute or convalescent COVID-19.

The chain couples TRBV30 to TRBJ2-7; TRBD2 is a possible D gene (6 bases). Germline assignment: CDR1 GTSNPN and CDR2 SVGIG (reference sequence). V dropped 1 base and J dropped 2 bases, with 15 bases sitting between them. The CDR3 covers 15 residues. The CDR3 reads CAWSGYTGTAYEQYF. Here the CDR3 DNA reads TGTGCCTGGAGTGGCTACACCGGGACTGCCTACGAGCAGTACTTC.

V usage is TRBV7-9 and J usage is TRBJ2-5; 11 nucleotides align to TRBD2. The V gene's germline CDR1 is SEHNR and CDR2 FQNEAQ (reference sequence). The CDR3 consists of 16 residues. The J segment lost 2 bases and the V segment lost 5 bases, leaving 7 bases of the junction unmatched. CDR3 DNA sequence: TGTGCCAGCAGCCCTACTAGCGGGGGATCACAAGAGACCCAGTACTTC. It is translated as CASSPTSGGSQETQYF.

The genes are TRBV6-6 and TRBJ1-3; D unresolved. The CDR3 spans 14 residues. Germline CDR1 MNHNY, CDR2 SVGAGI (reference sequence). V was cut by 4 bases and J by 0 bases, with 7 bases left in between. CDR3 coding DNA: TGTGCCAGCAGTTCCCTCCGCTCTGGAAACACCATATATTTT. Residues: CASSSLRSGNTIYF.

The chain uses TRBV30 and TRBJ1-5; D is perhaps TRBD1 (6 bases). Germline assignment: CDR1 GTSNPN and CDR2 SVGIG (reference sequence). The CDR3 spans 15 residues. The V end lost 1 base, the J end lost 2 bases, and 12 bases lay between the germline ends. CDR3 sequence: CAWSAQGSRNQPQHF. DNA for the CDR3: TGTGCCTGGAGTGCACAGGGTTCTCGCAATCAGCCCCAGCATTTT.

CDR3: CASSLGDSTYNEQFF. DNA for the CDR3: TGTGCCAGCAGCTTAGGGGACAGCACCTACAATGAGCAGTTCTTC. The rearrangement uses TRBV7-9 and TRBJ2-1; 7 nucleotides match TRBD1. This CDR3 spans 15 amino acids. The germline CDR1 and CDR2 sequences are SEHNR and FQNEAQ (reference sequence). V lost 1 base to trimming and J lost 2 bases; unmatched junction nucleotides: 2.

V gene TRBV28 combines with J gene TRBJ2-5; 15 bases are shared with TRBD2. The CDR3 has 17 amino acids. The germline V gene has CDR1 MDHEN and CDR2 SYDVKM. J lost 2 bases, V lost 7 bases, and 8 bases had no gene match. CDR3 DNA: TGTGCCAGCACCTTAGGGGGACTAGCGGGAGGACAAGAGACCCAGTACTTC. This gives the protein CASTLGGLAGGQETQYF.

The chain combines TRBV9 with TRBJ1-1; TRBD1 aligns across 7 bases. Germline V lookup: CDR1 SGDLS, CDR2 YYNGEE. The J segment lost 3 bases and the V segment lost 5 bases, leaving 7 bases of the junction unmatched. The CDR3 is made up of 14 amino acids. CDR3 residues: CASRTGRQHTEAFF. CDR3 in DNA: TGTGCCAGCAGGACAGGGCGGCAACACACTGAAGCTTTCTTT.

This clone was seen a single time. This chain connects TRBV7-2 to TRBJ1-2, with a possible D match to TRBD1 (6 bases). Germline values: CDR1 SGHTA, CDR2 FQGNSA. Trimming stripped 7 bases from V and 4 bases from J, with 19 bases between. The CDR3 is made up of 15 amino acids. CDR3 DNA sequence: TGTGCCAGCATTCAGGCTTCCGGGACACTCTATGGCTACACCTTC. Amino acids: CASIQASGTLYGYTF.

The chain has TRBV2 and TRBJ2-4, with TRBD1 as a possible D gene (5 bases). With 6 bases removed from V and 4 bases from J, the gap between germline ends came to 10 bases. There are 13 residues in the CDR3. Germline values: CDR1 SNHLY, CDR2 FYNNEI. CDR3 region: CASRTDRKNIQYF. CDR3 sequence (DNA): TGTGCCAGCAGGACTGACAGAAAAAACATTCAGTACTTC.

The chain links TRBV13 to TRBJ1-6; maybe TRBD1 (6 bases). The CDR3 covers 17 residues. CDR1 is PRHDT, CDR2 FYEKMQ, per germline (reference sequence). Between the trimmed V and J ends, which lost 4 bases and 0 bases, there was a span of 13 bases. CDR3 sequence (DNA): TGTGCCAGCAGCTCCCGACAGGTTAGCTCCTATAATTCACCCCTCCACTTT. Protein sequence: CASSSRQVSSYNSPLHF.

The chain couples TRBV5-4 to TRBJ2-1, with no clear D. Trimming removed 4 bases at V and 7 bases at J, with 9 bases between. Germline loops: CDR1 SGHNT, CDR2 YYREEE (reference sequence). This CDR3 is built from 12 residues. CDR3 residues: CASSQHDNEQFF. For the CDR3, the DNA is TGTGCCAGCAGCCAACATGATAATGAGCAGTTCTTC.

The rearrangement joins TRBV10-1 to TRBJ1-4, with a tentative D call TRBD1 (5 bases). The CDR3 has 12 residues. Trimming stripped 6 bases from V and 9 bases from J, with 11 bases between. Germline-derived CDR1 and CDR2 are WNHNN and SYGVQD (reference sequence). CDR3 loop: CASSGGDQKLFF. CDR3 coding DNA: TGCGCCAGCAGCGGAGGGGACCAAAAACTGTTTTTT.

The chain carries TRBV2 and TRBJ1-2; D is possibly TRBD1 (5 bases). Germline V gives CDR1 SNHLY, CDR2 FYNNEI. The CDR3 has 13 residues. The V end lost 5 bases, the J end lost 2 bases, and 9 bases lay between the germline ends. The DNA of the CDR3 is TGTGCCAGCAGTCCGACAGAGAACTATGGCTACACCTTC. Protein product: CASSPTENYGYTF.

CDR3: CASMREVELDTQYF. The CDR3, as DNA: TGTGCCAGCATGCGGGAGGTCGAGTTAGATACGCAGTATTTT. V usage is TRBV2 and J usage is TRBJ2-3; TRBD2 agrees at 8 bases. V lost 7 bases, J lost 5 bases, and 8 bases stayed unmatched. CDR3 length: 14 amino acids. Per the germline V gene, CDR1 is SNHLY and CDR2 is FYNNEI. Full variable domain (remainder filled in from reference TRBV2 and TRBJ2-3): EPEVTQTPSHQVTQMGQEVILRCVPISNHLYFYWYRQILGQKVEFLVSFYNNEISEKSEIFDDQFSVERPDGSNFTLKIRSTKLEDSAMYFCASMREVELDTQYFGPGTRLTVL.

This chain joins TRBV15 and TRBJ1-5; TRBD1 aligns across 9 bases. The CDR3 is 19 amino acids. The V gene end was trimmed by 2 bases and the J gene end by 1 base; junction bases not matched to a gene: 12. Germline values: CDR1 LNHNV, CDR2 YYDKDF (reference sequence). The CDR3 region is CATSRKGQGLQRSNQPQHF. CDR3 nucleotides: TGTGCCACCAGCAGAAAGGGACAGGGCCTTCAGAGGAGCAATCAGCCCCAGCATTTT.

This clone occurred once. The chain uses TRBV4-1 and TRBJ2-7, with TRBD2 matching 13 bases. Unmatched junction bases numbered 6, after V lost 1 base and J lost 3 bases. Germline V lookup: CDR1 MGHRA, CDR2 YSYEKL. The CDR3 is made up of 17 amino acids. CDR3 nucleotides: TGCGCCAGCAGCCAAGCAATGGGACTAGCGGGGCGCTACGAGCAGTACTTC. Protein sequence: CASSQAMGLAGRYEQYF.

In its sample, this clone was seen a few times. The gene calls are TRBV10-1 and TRBJ1-1; D uncertain. The germline gives CDR1 WNHNN, CDR2 SYGVQD (reference sequence). V was clipped by 8 bases and J by 10 bases, with 17 bases between them. CDR3 length equals 12 residues. CDR3 amino acids: CASSTAWSGAFF. DNA of the CDR3: TGCGCCAGCTCGACGGCATGGTCAGGAGCTTTCTTT.

V and J are TRBV6-4 and TRBJ2-2; TRBD1 agrees at 11 bases. Germline loops: CDR1 MRHNA, CDR2 SNTAGT. After removal of 6 bases from V and 4 bases from J, the junction contained 1 base not matched to a gene. The CDR3 loop spans 14 amino acids. The CDR3: CASRDRGLTGELFF. The CDR3, as DNA: TGTGCCAGCAGGGACAGGGGGCTCACCGGGGAGCTGTTTTTT.

This clone was recorded once. The chain employs TRBV6-5 and TRBJ2-7; 12 bases are shared with TRBD2. The V segment lost 0 bases and the J segment 12 bases; nucleotides outside the gene matches: 6. Germline CDR1 reads MNHEY; CDR2 reads SVGAGI. The CDR3 sequence is 14 residues long. CDR3 amino acids: CASSYSGTSGHSYF. The CDR3 bases are TGTGCCAGCAGTTACTCGGGGACTAGCGGGCATTCGTACTTC.

This clone was seen only a few times. The chain joins TRBV27 to TRBJ2-7; TRBD2 agrees at 11 bases. With 2 bases clipped from V and 0 bases from J, the junction kept 6 bases outside the gene matches. The CDR3 consists of 17 residues. Germline CDR1 MNHEY, CDR2 SMNVEV (reference sequence). As DNA, the CDR3 is TGTGCCAGCAGTTTAATTGGACTAGCGGGTATCTCCTACGAGCAGTACTTC. The encoded protein is CASSLIGLAGISYEQYF.

V gene TRBV28 combines with J gene TRBJ1-3, with D tentatively TRBD1 (6 bases). Germline assignment: CDR1 MDHEN and CDR2 SYDVKM. CDR3 length equals 14 residues. The V and J ends lost 2 bases and 4 bases respectively, with 9 bases between them. The CDR3 region is CASSLQGFGNTIYF. The CDR3 DNA is TGTGCCAGCAGTTTACAGGGGTTCGGAAACACCATATATTTT.

The chain couples TRBV4-1 to TRBJ1-5; D perhaps matches TRBD1 (6 bases). From germline, CDR1 is MGHRA and CDR2 YSYEKL. CDR3 size: 15 residues. V lost 4 bases, J lost 7 bases, and 17 bases lay in between. CDR3 loop: CASSPKAGEGQPQHF. CDR3 DNA sequence: TGCGCCAGCAGCCCAAAGGCAGGGGAGGGGCAGCCCCAGCATTTT.

This rearrangement joins TRBV27 to TRBJ1-6, with a weak D call TRBD1 (6 bases). V was pared by 6 bases and J by 7 bases, with 19 bases between. Germline assignment: CDR1 MNHEY and CDR2 SMNVEV (reference sequence). The CDR3 totals 16 residues. The CDR3 DNA is TGTGCCAGCAGCCACCCATCGACGAGGGGGAATTCACCCCTCCACTTT. It translates to CASSHPSTRGNSPLHF.

This clone has only one observation. This rearrangement joins TRBV15 to TRBJ2-3; 7 bases match TRBD2. J lost 2 bases, V lost 1 base, and 9 bases had no gene match. The CDR3 sequence is 17 residues long. Germline CDR1 is LNHNV and CDR2 is YYDKDF (reference sequence). The CDR3 DNA reads TGTGCCACCAGCAGAGTTTGGCTAGCGGAGCCCACAGATACGCAGTATTTT. It yields the protein CATSRVWLAEPTDTQYF.

V usage is TRBV27 and J usage is TRBJ1-6; TRBD1 agrees at 11 bases. This CDR3 contains 16 residues. Germline loops: CDR1 MNHEY, CDR2 SMNVEV (reference sequence). V trimming: 5 bases; J trimming: 6 bases; junction bases outside the gene matches: 6. The CDR3 protein is CASSRSGTGGNSPLHF. CDR3 nucleotides: TGTGCCAGCAGTAGAAGCGGGACAGGGGGTAATTCACCCCTCCACTTT.

V is TRBV10-3 and J is TRBJ1-1, with 7 bases that match TRBD1. The CDR3 length is 13 residues. The germline CDR1 and CDR2 sequences are ENHRY and SYGVKD. With V trimmed by 8 bases and J by 6 bases, 9 bases remained unmatched. The CDR3 loop is CAIGRQGNPEAFF. The CDR3 DNA sequence: TGTGCCATCGGGAGACAGGGTAACCCTGAAGCTTTCTTT.

This chain uses TRBV6-5 with TRBJ2-5; D is possibly TRBD1 (5 bases). This CDR3 contains 15 residues. V lost 9 bases to trimming and J lost 2 bases, with 19 bases between them. Germline CDR1 is MNHEY and CDR2 is SVGAGI. CDR3 loop: CASQRGYGRQETQYF. The CDR3 DNA reads TGTGCCAGTCAAAGGGGCTACGGTCGACAAGAGACCCAGTACTTC.